This T cell receptor beta chain was obtained from a study of a mutant IDH1 vaccine in newly diagnosed glioma. For the study at large: Across weeks 1, 3, 5, 7, 11, 15, 19 and 23, patients received a vaccination each time, eight in all. Patients arrived already treated with radiotherapy, temozolomide, or both, most having had both.

Time point meaning: week 23, last vaccination. Vaccination comprised doses that each held 300 ug of mutant IDH1 20-mer peptide, plus topical imiquimod. Some clones are missing from TCRdb's copy, which holds only in-frame ones; the method was immunoSEQ multiplex PCR. Of approximately 82,000 clones detected, around 85% appear once; the ten largest clones hold roughly 0.81%. Remarks on this clone: Its cognate antigen is unknown.

With 5 bases removed from V and 1 base from J, the gap between germline ends came to 18 bases. From germline, CDR1 is SEHNR and CDR2 FQNEAQ (reference sequence). CDR3 length: 16 amino acids. The receptor's source is a woman in her 50s with glioma. This chain connects TRBV7-9 to TRBJ2-7, with D tentatively TRBD1 (6 bases). Material: PBMCs, obtained from a glioma patient whose treatment included an IDH1 peptide vaccine. CDR3 bases: TGTGCCAGCAGCCTCCTGGGGGACACTCGATCCTACGAGCAGTACTTC. Its translation: CASSLLGDTRSYEQYF. The variable domain in full, with the rest retrieved from reference TRBV7-9 and TRBJ2-7, is DTGVSQNPRHKITKRGQNVTFRCDPISEHNRLYWYRQTLGQGPEFLTYFQNEAQLEKSRLLSDRFSAERPKGSFSTLEIQRTEQGDSAMYLCASSLLGDTRSYEQYFGPGTRLTVT.